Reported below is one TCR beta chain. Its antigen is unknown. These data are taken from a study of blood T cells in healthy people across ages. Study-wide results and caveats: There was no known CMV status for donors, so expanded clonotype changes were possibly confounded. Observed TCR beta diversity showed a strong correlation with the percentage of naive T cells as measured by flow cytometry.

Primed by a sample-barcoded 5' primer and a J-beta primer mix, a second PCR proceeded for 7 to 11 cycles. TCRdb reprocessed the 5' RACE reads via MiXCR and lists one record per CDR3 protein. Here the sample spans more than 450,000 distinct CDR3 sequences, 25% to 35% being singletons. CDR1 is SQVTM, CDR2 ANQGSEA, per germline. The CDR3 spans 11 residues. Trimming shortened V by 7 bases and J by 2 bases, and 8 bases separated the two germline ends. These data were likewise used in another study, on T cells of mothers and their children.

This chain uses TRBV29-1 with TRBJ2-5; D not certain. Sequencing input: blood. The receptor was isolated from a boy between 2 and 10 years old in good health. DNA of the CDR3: TGCAGCGCCGGAGAACAAGAGACCCAGTACTTC. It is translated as CSAGEQETQYF.